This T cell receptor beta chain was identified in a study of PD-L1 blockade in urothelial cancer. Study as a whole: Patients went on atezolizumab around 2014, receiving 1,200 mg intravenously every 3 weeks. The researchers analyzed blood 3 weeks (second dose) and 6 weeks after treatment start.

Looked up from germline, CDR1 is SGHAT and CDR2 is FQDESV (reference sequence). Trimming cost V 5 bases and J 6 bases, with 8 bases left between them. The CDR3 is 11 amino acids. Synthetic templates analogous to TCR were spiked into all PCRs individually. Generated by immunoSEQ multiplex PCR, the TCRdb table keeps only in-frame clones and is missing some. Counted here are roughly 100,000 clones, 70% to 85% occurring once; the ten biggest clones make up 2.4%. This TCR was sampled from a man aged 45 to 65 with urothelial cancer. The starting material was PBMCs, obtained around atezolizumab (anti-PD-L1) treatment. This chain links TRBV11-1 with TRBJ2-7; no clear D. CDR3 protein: CASSPDSEQYF. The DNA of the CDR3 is TGTGCCAGCAGCCCAGACTCCGAGCAGTACTTC.